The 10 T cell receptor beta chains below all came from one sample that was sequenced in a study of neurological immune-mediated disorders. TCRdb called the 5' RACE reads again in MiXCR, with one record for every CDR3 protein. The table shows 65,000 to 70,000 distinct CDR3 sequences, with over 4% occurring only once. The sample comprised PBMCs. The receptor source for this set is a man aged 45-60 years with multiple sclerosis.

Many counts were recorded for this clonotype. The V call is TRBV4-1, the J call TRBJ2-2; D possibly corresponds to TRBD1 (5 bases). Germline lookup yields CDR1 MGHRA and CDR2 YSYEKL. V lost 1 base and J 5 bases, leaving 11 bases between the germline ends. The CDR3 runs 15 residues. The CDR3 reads CASSQVLRETGELFF. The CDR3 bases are TGCGCCAGCAGCCAAGTACTCAGGGAAACCGGGGAGCTGTTTTTT.

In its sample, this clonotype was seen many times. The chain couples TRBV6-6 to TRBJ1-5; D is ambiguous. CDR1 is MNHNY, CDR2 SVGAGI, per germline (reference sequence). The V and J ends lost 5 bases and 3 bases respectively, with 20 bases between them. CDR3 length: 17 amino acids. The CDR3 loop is CASSPLEWLGPNQPQHF. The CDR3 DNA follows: TGTGCCAGCAGTCCCCTCGAATGGCTCGGACCCAATCAGCCCCAGCATTTT.

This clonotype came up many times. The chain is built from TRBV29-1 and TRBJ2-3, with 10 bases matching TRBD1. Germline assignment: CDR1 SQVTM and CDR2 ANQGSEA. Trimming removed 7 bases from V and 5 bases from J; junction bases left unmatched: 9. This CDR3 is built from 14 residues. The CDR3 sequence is CSASGTGVRDTQYF. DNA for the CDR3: TGCAGCGCCAGCGGGACAGGGGTTCGAGATACGCAGTATTTT.

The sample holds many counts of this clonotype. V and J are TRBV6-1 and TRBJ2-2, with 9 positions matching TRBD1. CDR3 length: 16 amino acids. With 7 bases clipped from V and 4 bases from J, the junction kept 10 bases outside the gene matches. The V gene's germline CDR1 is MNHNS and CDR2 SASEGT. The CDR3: CASTQSGQGITGELFF. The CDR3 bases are TGTGCCAGCACCCAGTCCGGACAGGGGATCACCGGGGAGCTGTTTTTT.

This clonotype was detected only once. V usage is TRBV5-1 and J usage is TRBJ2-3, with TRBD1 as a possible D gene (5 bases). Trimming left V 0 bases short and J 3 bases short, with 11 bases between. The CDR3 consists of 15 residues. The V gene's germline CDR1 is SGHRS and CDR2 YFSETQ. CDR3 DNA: TGCGCCAGCAGCTTGGAAGGGGCCGAAACAGATACGCAGTATTTT. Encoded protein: CASSLEGAETDTQYF. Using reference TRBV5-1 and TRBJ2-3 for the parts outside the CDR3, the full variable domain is KAGVTQTPRYLIKTRGQQVTLSCSPISGHRSVSWYQQTPGQGLQFLFEYFSETQRNKGNFPGRFSGRQFSNSRSEMNVSTLELGDSALYLCASSLEGAETDTQYFGPGTRLTVL.

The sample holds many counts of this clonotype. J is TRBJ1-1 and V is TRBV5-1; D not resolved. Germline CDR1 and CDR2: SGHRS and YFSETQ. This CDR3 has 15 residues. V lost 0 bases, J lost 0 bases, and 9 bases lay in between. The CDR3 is CASSLGRGMNTEAFF. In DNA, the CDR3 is TGCGCCAGCAGCTTGGGGCGCGGGATGAACACTGAAGCTTTCTTT. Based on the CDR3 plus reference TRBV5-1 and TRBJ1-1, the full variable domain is KAGVTQTPRYLIKTRGQQVTLSCSPISGHRSVSWYQQTPGQGLQFLFEYFSETQRNKGNFPGRFSGRQFSNSRSEMNVSTLELGDSALYLCASSLGRGMNTEAFFGQGTRLTVV.

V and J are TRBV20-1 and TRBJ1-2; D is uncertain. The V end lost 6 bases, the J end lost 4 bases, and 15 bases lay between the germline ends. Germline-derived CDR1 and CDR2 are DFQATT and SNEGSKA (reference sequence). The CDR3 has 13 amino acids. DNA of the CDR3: TGCAGTGCCCCGAAGATCAGTATCTATGGCTACACCTTC. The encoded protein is CSAPKISIYGYTF.

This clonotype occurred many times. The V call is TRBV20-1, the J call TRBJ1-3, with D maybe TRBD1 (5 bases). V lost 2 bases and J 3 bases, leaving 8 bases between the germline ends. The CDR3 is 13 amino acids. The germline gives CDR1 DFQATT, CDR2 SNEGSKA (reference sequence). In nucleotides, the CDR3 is TGCAGTGCTAGACGGGGGGGTGGAAACACCATATATTTT. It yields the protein CSARRGGGNTIYF.

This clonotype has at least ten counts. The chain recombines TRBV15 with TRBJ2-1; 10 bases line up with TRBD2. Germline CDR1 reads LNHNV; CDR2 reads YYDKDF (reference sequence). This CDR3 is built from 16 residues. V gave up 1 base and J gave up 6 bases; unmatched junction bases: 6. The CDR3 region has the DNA TGTGCCACCAGCAGAGGAATTAGCGGGGGGACCAATGAGCAGTTCTTC. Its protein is CATSRGISGGTNEQFF.

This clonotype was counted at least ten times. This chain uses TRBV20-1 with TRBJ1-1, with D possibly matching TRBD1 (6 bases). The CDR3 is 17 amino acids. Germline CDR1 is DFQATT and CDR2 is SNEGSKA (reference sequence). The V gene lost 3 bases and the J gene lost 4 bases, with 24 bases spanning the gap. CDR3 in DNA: TGCAGTGCTAGGAGGGGGAACGGGGGACGGGCGAGCACTGAAGCTTTCTTT. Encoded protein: CSARRGNGGRASTEAFF.